This is a list of T cell receptor beta chains from one sample in a study of cytomegalovirus exposure and HLA in healthy donors. Some clones are missing from TCRdb's copy, which holds only in-frame ones; the method was immunoSEQ multiplex PCR. The table has 150,000 to 200,000 clones, approximately 70% seen once. Sequencing was carried out using PBMCs. The receptors originated from a woman aged 40-49 years in good health and CMV-seropositive. CDR3s include the opening cysteine and the closing phenylalanine or tryptophan. D genes are given only for firm matches. For some rows the clone size is stated as once, few or many, or as a class when expanded; others skip it.

size: few; V: TRBV19; D: .; J: TRBJ1-2; CDR3: CASSIDEQGGYTF; DNA: TGTGCCAGTAGTATAGACGAACAGGGAGGCTACACCTTC
size: .; V: TRBV18; D: TRBD1; J: TRBJ1-1; CDR3: CASSQRFGTANTEAFF; DNA: TGTGCCAGCTCACAAAGGTTTGGGACAGCGAACACTGAAGCTTTCTTT
size: .; V: TRBV7-9; D: TRBD1; J: TRBJ1-1; CDR3: CASSLEEGANTEAFF; DNA: TGTGCCAGCAGCTTAGAGGAGGGGGCGAACACTGAAGCTTTCTTT
size: few; V: TRBV6-5; D: TRBD1; J: TRBJ1-2; CDR3: CASSYDRGISGYTF; DNA: TGTGCCAGCAGTTATGACAGGGGTATTTCGGGCTACACCTTC
size: .; V: TRBV5-3; D: TRBD1; J: TRBJ2-7; CDR3: CAAEPGQGYYEQYF; DNA: TGTGCCGCTGAACCGGGACAGGGATACTACGAGCAGTACTTC
size: .; V: TRBV9; D: TRBD2; J: TRBJ2-2; CDR3: CASSVAPGGLPNTGELFF; DNA: TGTGCCAGCAGCGTCGCCCCGGGGGGATTACCGAACACCGGGGAGCTGTTTTTT
size: few; V: TRBV7-2; D: TRBD1; J: TRBJ1-4; CDR3: CASSWDRGSEKLFF; DNA: TGTGCCAGCAGCTGGGACAGGGGAAGTGAAAAACTGTTTTTT
size: .; V: TRBV28; D: .; J: TRBJ1-2; CDR3: CASSFRQSGGYTF; DNA: TGTGCCAGCAGTTTTAGGCAGTCGGGTGGCTACACCTTC
size: once; V: TRBV6-5; D: .; J: TRBJ1-5; CDR3: CASSGGGPGEPQHF; DNA: TGTGCCAGCAGTGGCGGGGGCCCAGGTGAGCCCCAGCATTTT
size: .; V: TRBV19; D: TRBD2; J: TRBJ2-5; CDR3: CASSMVGLGRTQYF; DNA: TGTGCCAGTAGTATGGTCGGACTAGGACGGACCCAGTACTTC